This TCR beta chain came from a study of blood T cell repertoires in COVID-19. Method: immunoSEQ multiplex PCR; TCRdb's copy keeps in-frame clones and lacks some. This sample has 40,000 to 60,000 clones; approximately 86% occur once, and the top ten carry around 5%. Per germline, CDR1 SGHDT and CDR2 YYEEEE. The CDR3 is 17 residues long. V trimming: 4 bases; J trimming: 2 bases; junction bases outside the gene matches: 8. This chain links TRBV5-6 with TRBJ2-3, with TRBD2 matching 12 bases. This sequence originates from a man in his forties with active COVID-19. The sequenced sample consisted of peripheral blood. DNA for the CDR3: TGTGCCAGCAGCCGGCGACTAGCGGGGGACTTCACAGATACGCAGTATTTT. Protein product: CASSRRLAGDFTDTQYF. Full variable domain (missing parts from reference TRBV5-6 and TRBJ2-3): DAGVTQSPTHLIKTRGQQVTLRCSPKSGHDTVSWYQQALGQGPQFIFQYYEEEERQRGNFPDRFSGHQFPNYSSELNVNALLLGDSALYLCASSRRLAGDFTDTQYFGPGTRLTVL.